Listed below are T cell receptor beta chains from one sample, sequenced in a study of OX40 agonist ivuxolimab in advanced cancers. The protocol was immunoSEQ multiplex PCR, while the TCRdb copy is restricted to in-frame clones and leaves out a portion. Here the sample spans about 72,000 clones, 75% to 90% being singletons. Sequencing was performed on CD4+ or CD8+ T cells sorted from blood, taken in a trial of the OX40 agonist ivuxolimab. These receptors came from an adult with an advanced solid tumor such as melanoma, head and neck, liver or kidney cancer. CDR3s include the opening cysteine and the closing phenylalanine or tryptophan. The order of the fields is V gene, D gene, clone size, J gene, CDR3 protein, CDR3 DNA. A D gene is named only where the DNA matches it firmly. Where a row states a size, it is once, few, many or the class of an expanded clone; other rows omit it.

V: TRBV7-2; D: NA; size: NA; J: TRBJ1-2; CDR3: CASSSQTRGGYTF; DNA: TGTGCCAGCAGCTCCCAAACTCGAGGAGGCTACACCTTC
V: TRBV7-8; D: NA; size: NA; J: TRBJ2-5; CDR3: CASSPRDTQETQYF; DNA: TGTGCCAGCAGCCCCAGGGATACCCAAGAGACCCAGTACTTC
V: TRBV7-9; D: TRBD2; size: NA; J: TRBJ2-7; CDR3: CASSLFGGRASYEQYF; DNA: TGTGCCAGCAGCTTATTTGGCGGGAGGGCCTCTTACGAGCAGTACTTC
V: TRBV19; D: NA; size: NA; J: TRBJ2-3; CDR3: CATRRGAGDTQYF; DNA: TGTGCCACTCGCAGGGGGGCCGGAGATACGCAGTATTTT
V: TRBV19; D: NA; size: NA; J: TRBJ2-2; CDR3: CASHRARDTWGELFF; DNA: TGTGCCAGTCACAGGGCAAGGGACACCTGGGGGGAGCTGTTTTTT
V: TRBV30; D: TRBD2; size: NA; J: TRBJ2-1; CDR3: CAWSVGRGEQFF; DNA: TGTGCCTGGAGTGTAGGGCGGGGGGAGCAGTTCTTC
V: TRBV18; D: NA; size: few; J: TRBJ1-6; CDR3: CASSPNQGNNSPLHF; DNA: TGTGCCAGCTCACCAAATCAGGGGAATAATTCACCCCTCCACTTT
V: TRBV2; D: NA; size: NA; J: TRBJ1-3; CDR3: CASSAPVISGNTIYF; DNA: TGTGCCAGCAGTGCGCCCGTCATCAGTGGAAACACCATATATTTT
V: TRBV9; D: NA; size: NA; J: TRBJ1-3; CDR3: CASSSRGSPSGNTIYF; DNA: TGTGCCAGCAGCAGCCGGGGCTCGCCCTCTGGAAACACCATATATTTT
V: TRBV10-3; D: TRBD1; size: NA; J: TRBJ1-2; CDR3: CAISGLLAGGYGYTF; DNA: TGTGCCATCAGTGGCCTATTGGCAGGGGGCTATGGCTACACCTTC
V: TRBV7-3; D: NA; size: NA; J: TRBJ2-3; CDR3: CASSLTGYTDTQYF; DNA: TGTGCCAGCAGCTTAACTGGGTACACAGATACGCAGTATTTT
V: TRBV28; D: TRBD1; size: NA; J: TRBJ1-2; CDR3: CASSFLDRRDGYTF; DNA: TGTGCCAGCAGTTTCCTGGACAGGAGAGATGGCTACACCTTC
V: TRBV5-1; D: TRBD2; size: NA; J: TRBJ2-7; CDR3: CASSPAGTSYEQYF; DNA: TGCGCCAGCAGCCCGGCGGGGACTAGCTACGAGCAGTACTTC